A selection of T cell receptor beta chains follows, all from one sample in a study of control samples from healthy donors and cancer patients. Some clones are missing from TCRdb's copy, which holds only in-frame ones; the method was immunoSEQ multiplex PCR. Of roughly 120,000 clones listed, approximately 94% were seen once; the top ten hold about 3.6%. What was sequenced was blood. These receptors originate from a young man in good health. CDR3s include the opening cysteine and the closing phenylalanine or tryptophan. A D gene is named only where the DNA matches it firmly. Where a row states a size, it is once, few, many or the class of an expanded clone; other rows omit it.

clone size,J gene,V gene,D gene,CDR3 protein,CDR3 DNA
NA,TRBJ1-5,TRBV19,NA,CASSIPGDSNQPQHF,TGTGCCAGTAGTATTCCGGGGGATAGCAATCAGCCCCAGCATTTT
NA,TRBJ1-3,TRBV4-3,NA,CASSQDRTRQGDTIYF,TGCGCCAGCAGCCAAGACCGTACTAGGCAGGGAGACACCATATATTTT
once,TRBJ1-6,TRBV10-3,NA,CAIRATLGQINSPLHF,TGTGCCATCAGGGCAACCCTCGGACAGATCAATTCACCCCTCCACTTT
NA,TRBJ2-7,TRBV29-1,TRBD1,CSVEGQVPYEQYF,TGCAGCGTTGAGGGACAGGTACCCTACGAGCAGTACTTC
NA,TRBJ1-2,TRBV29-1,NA,CSVETSVGYGYTF,TGCAGCGTTGAAACCTCGGTGGGCTATGGCTACACCTTC
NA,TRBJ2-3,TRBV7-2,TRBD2,CASSLVAGGADTQYF,TGTGCCAGCAGCTTAGTAGCGGGGGGGGCAGATACGCAGTATTTT
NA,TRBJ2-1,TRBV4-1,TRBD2,CASSSLAGIYNEQFF,TGCGCCAGCAGCTCTTTAGCGGGCATATACAATGAGCAGTTCTTC
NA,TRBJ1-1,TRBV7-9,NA,CASSLGQGNTEAFF,TGTGCCAGCAGCTTAGGACAAGGAAACACTGAAGCTTTCTTT
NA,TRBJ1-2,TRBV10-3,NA,CAISEGRGYGYTF,TGTGCCATCAGTGAAGGTAGAGGGTATGGCTACACCTTC
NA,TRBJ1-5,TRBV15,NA,CATREGSPYSNQPQHF,TGTGCCACCAGGGAGGGATCACCTTACAGCAATCAGCCCCAGCATTTT
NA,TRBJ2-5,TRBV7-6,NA,CASSLIQETQYF,TGTGCCAGCAGCTTAATACAGGAGACCCAGTACTTC
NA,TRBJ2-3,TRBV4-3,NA,CASSQDWTRTDTQYF,TGCGCCAGCAGCCAAGACTGGACCCGCACAGATACGCAGTATTTT
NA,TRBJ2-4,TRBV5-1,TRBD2,CASSPWTSGARGAKNIQYF,TGCGCCAGCAGCCCATGGACTAGCGGGGCGAGGGGGGCCAAAAACATTCAGTACTTC
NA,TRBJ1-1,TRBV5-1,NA,CASSSGQPNTEAFF,TGCGCCAGCAGTTCAGGACAGCCGAACACTGAAGCTTTCTTT
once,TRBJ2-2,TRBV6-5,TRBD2,CASSKREVRTGELFF,TGTGCCAGCAGTAAGCGGGAAGTCCGCACCGGGGAGCTGTTTTTT
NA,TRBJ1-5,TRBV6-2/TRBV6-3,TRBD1,CASSYSKGQPNQPQHF,TGTGCCAGCAGTTACTCGAAGGGACAGCCCAATCAGCCCCAGCATTTT
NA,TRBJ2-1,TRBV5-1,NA,CASSLWQGSYNEQFF,TGCGCCAGCAGCTTGTGGCAGGGATCCTACAATGAGCAGTTCTTC
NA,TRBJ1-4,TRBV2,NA,CASSTLMGEKLFF,TGTGCCAGCAGTACGCTTATGGGGGAAAAACTGTTTTTT
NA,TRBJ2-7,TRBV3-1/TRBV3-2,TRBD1,CASSQGTGGTYEQYF,TGTGCCAGCAGCCAAGGGACAGGGGGCACCTACGAGCAGTACTTC
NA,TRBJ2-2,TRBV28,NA,CASSLSLYRELFF,TGTGCCAGCAGCCTGAGCCTGTACAGGGAGCTGTTTTTT
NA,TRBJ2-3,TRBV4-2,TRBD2,CASSLTSGPQADTQYF,TGTGCCAGCAGCCTGACTAGCGGCCCTCAAGCAGATACGCAGTATTTT
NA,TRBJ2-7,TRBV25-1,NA,CASSSTRTQSSYEQYF,TGTGCCAGCAGTTCTACTAGGACTCAGAGCTCCTACGAGCAGTACTTC
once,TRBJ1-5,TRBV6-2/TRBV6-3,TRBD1,CASSYLGQGASNQPQHF,TGTGCCAGCAGTTACCTGGGCCAGGGGGCCAGCAATCAGCCCCAGCATTTT
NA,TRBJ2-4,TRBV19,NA,CASSIPGGLVQNIQYF,TGTGCCAGTAGTATCCCAGGGGGGCTTGTTCAAAACATTCAGTACTTC
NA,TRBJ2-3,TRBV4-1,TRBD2,CASSLSGGAGSTDTQYF,TGCGCCAGCAGCCTTAGCGGGGGGGCCGGGAGCACAGATACGCAGTATTTT
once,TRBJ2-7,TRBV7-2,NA,CASSLAGEQYF,TGTGCCAGCAGCTTAGCGGGCGAGCAGTACTTC
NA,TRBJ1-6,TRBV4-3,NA,CASSQEHQQGGGSPLHF,TGCGCCAGCAGCCAAGAGCACCAACAGGGAGGAGGATCACCCCTCCACTTT
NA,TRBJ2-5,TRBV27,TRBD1,CASSSGTQGAYETQYF,TGTGCCAGCAGTTCCGGCACGCAGGGGGCGTACGAGACCCAGTACTTC
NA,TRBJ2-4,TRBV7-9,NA,CASSSLKGLARNIQYF,TGTGCCAGCAGCTCCCTTAAAGGCTTAGCGCGGAACATTCAGTACTTC
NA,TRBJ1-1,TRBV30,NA,CAWSSGNTEAFF,TGTGCCTGGAGCTCAGGGAACACTGAAGCTTTCTTT
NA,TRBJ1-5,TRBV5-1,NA,CASSLGDGGDQPQHF,TGCGCCAGCAGCTTGGGGGACGGAGGCGATCAGCCCCAGCATTTT
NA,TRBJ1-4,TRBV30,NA,CAWSTGLGVNEKLFF,TGTGCCTGGAGTACGGGTCTGGGGGTTAATGAAAAACTGTTTTTT
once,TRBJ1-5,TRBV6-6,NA,CASSYYGGSNQPQHF,TGTGCCAGCAGTTACTATGGGGGTAGCAATCAGCCCCAGCATTTT
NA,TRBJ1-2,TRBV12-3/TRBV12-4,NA,CASSLALRYGYTF,TGTGCCAGCAGTTTGGCGCTTCGTTATGGCTACACCTTC
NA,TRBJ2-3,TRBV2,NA,CASSPGLDTQYF,TGTGCCAGCAGCCCGGGGTTGGATACGCAGTATTTT
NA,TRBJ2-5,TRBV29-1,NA,CSAARGQETQYF,TGCAGCGCCGCCAGAGGTCAAGAGACCCAGTACTTC
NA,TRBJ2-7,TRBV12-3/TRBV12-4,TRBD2,CASSIAGAYEQYF,TGTGCCAGCAGCATAGCGGGGGCCTACGAGCAGTACTTC
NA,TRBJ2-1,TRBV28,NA,CASSLDRPARSEQFF,TGTGCCAGCAGCCTTGACAGACCCGCTAGGAGTGAGCAGTTCTTC
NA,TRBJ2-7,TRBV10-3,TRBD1,CATMTPGQGPYEQYF,TGTGCCACAATGACCCCGGGACAGGGTCCTTACGAGCAGTACTTC